The 15 T cell receptor beta chains below come from one sample, sequenced in a study of radiotherapy plus CTLA-4 blockade in lung cancer. Clones were sequenced by immunoSEQ multiplex PCR, and TCRdb holds only the in-frame ones, with some missing. The sample has some 37,000 clones, 60% to 75% seen once. Sequenced material: peripheral blood, taken from a patient treated with radiotherapy plus ipilimumab. These receptors were obtained from a human donor with non-small cell lung cancer who had stable disease on radiotherapy plus ipilimumab.

This clone was counted a single time. In DNA form, the CDR3 reads TGTGCCAGCAGCTTAGATCGGACTGGAAACACCATATATTTT. Amino acids: CASSLDRTGNTIYF. The V gene is TRBV11-2, the J gene TRBJ1-3, with D unresolved. CDR1 and CDR2 (germline): SGHAT, FQNNGV. V gave up 0 bases and J gave up 2 bases, with 5 bases separating them. The CDR3 consists of 14 residues.

This clone was found a few times. The rearrangement joins TRBV4-2 to TRBJ1-2; weak D call: TRBD1 (6 bases). There are 15 residues in the CDR3. Trimming cost V 0 bases and J 7 bases, with 15 bases left between them. The V gene's germline CDR1 is LGHNA and CDR2 YNFKEQ. CDR3 DNA sequence: TGTGCCAGCAGCCAAGATCAGGGGAGATCTAGTGGCTACACCTTC. Translating it yields CASSQDQGRSSGYTF.

The genes are TRBV27 and TRBJ1-2; D is unresolved. V gave up 5 bases and J gave up 0 bases, with 13 bases separating them. This CDR3 comprises 15 residues. The germline CDR1 and CDR2 sequences are MNHEY and SMNVEV (reference sequence). DNA for the CDR3: TGTGCCAGCAGTCCACGGATTTTAGCTAACTATGGCTACACCTTC. As protein: CASSPRILANYGYTF.

This clone was observed once. CDR3: CASSTLRAVGSEAFF. The CDR3 DNA reads as TGTGCCAGCAGCACCCTTCGGGCGGTAGGGTCTGAAGCTTTCTTT. The chain employs TRBV28 and TRBJ1-1; D is ambiguous. CDR1 and CDR2 (germline): MDHEN, SYDVKM. The CDR3 extends over 15 amino acids. V lost 6 bases and J lost 6, with 20 bases in between.

The chain combines TRBV19 with TRBJ1-1, with 9 bases matching TRBD1. J was trimmed by 6 bases and V by 4 bases; bases with no gene match: 12. The germline V gene has CDR1 LNHDA and CDR2 SQIVND (reference sequence). This CDR3 comprises 16 residues. This chain's CDR3 is CASSTKPHGTGSEAFF. DNA for the CDR3: TGTGCCAGTAGTACAAAACCGCACGGGACAGGGTCTGAAGCTTTCTTT.

CDR3 sequence (DNA): TGTGCCAGCAGTTTATCAGGCCCCGGGAATCAGCCCCAGCATTTT. This codes for CASSLSGPGNQPQHF. This chain links TRBV28 with TRBJ1-5; D is uncertain. V lost 1 base, J lost 4 bases, and 11 bases lay in between. CDR3 length: 15 amino acids. Germline V gives CDR1 MDHEN, CDR2 SYDVKM.

This chain connects TRBV9 to TRBJ1-2, with 7 bases matching TRBD1. V was clipped by 3 bases and J by 1 base; unmatched bases: 6. Germline V CDR1 and CDR2: SGDLS, YYNGEE. This CDR3 contains 15 residues. DNA of the CDR3: TGTGCCAGCAGCGACCGGGACAGAGTTAACTATGGCTACACCTTC. Translated: CASSDRDRVNYGYTF.

This clone is a singleton in its sample. The J gene is TRBJ1-3, the V gene TRBV29-1; D is ambiguous. This CDR3 is built from 13 residues. The germline gives CDR1 SQVTM, CDR2 ANQGSEA. The V and J ends lost 6 bases and 3 bases respectively, with 12 bases between them. The CDR3 sequence is CSVRLDGGNTIYF. In nucleotides, the CDR3 is TGCAGCGTGAGACTTGATGGTGGAAACACCATATATTTT.

The chain links TRBV9 to TRBJ1-1; D is uncertain. Germline CDR1 SGDLS, CDR2 YYNGEE. V lost 4 bases to trimming and J lost 4 bases, with 8 bases between them. This CDR3 region has 12 residues. The CDR3 protein is CASSPTGTEAFF. CDR3 sequence (DNA): TGTGCCAGCAGCCCCACCGGCACTGAAGCTTTCTTT. Supplemented by reference TRBV9 and TRBJ1-1, the full variable domain reads DSGVTQTPKHLITATGQRVTLRCSPRSGDLSVYWYQQSLDQGLQFLIQYYNGEERAKGNILERFSAQQFPDLHSELNLSSLELGDSALYFCASSPTGTEAFFGQGTRLTVV.

This sequence joins TRBV5-5 and TRBJ1-2; TRBD1 aligns across 8 bases. J gave up 4 bases and V 0 bases, and 14 bases lay outside the gene matches. CDR3 length equals 18 residues. The germline gives CDR1 SGHKS, CDR2 YYEKEE (reference sequence). The chain's CDR3 is CASSLGTGPSQYFYGYTF. The CDR3 DNA reads TGTGCCAGCAGCTTGGGGACAGGGCCATCTCAATACTTCTATGGCTACACCTTC.

The genes are TRBV7-3 and TRBJ1-6; D gene uncertain. Germline CDR1 and CDR2: SGHTA and FQGTGA. V was pared by 3 bases and J by 4 bases, with 7 bases between. The CDR3 has 14 amino acids. The CDR3 is CASSFGEYNSPLHF. Here the CDR3 DNA reads TGTGCCAGCAGCTTCGGAGAGTATAATTCACCCCTCCACTTT.

This chain links TRBV6-5 with TRBJ1-4; 9 nucleotides line up with TRBD1. Germline CDR1 is MNHEY and CDR2 is SVGAGI. J gave up 8 bases and V 4 bases, and 8 bases lay outside the gene matches. The length of the CDR3 is 15 residues. As DNA, the CDR3 is TGTGCCAGCAGTTCTTGGACAGGGGCAATGGAAAAACTGTTTTTT. Residues: CASSSWTGAMEKLFF.

On this clone: One end of the junction fails to match germline, which may point to a read error. The chain joins TRBV4-1 to TRBJ1-5; 7 nucleotides agree with TRBD1. Per germline, CDR1 MGHRA and CDR2 YSYEKL. The length of the CDR3 is 16 residues. This CDR3 reads CVSSQASTTGHQPQHF. The CDR3 DNA is TGCGTCAGCAGCCAAGCTTCTACGACAGGGCATCAGCCCCAGCATTTT.

This clone has just a few counts. The gene calls are TRBV7-3 and TRBJ1-6; D uncertain. In germline, CDR1 is SGHTA, CDR2 FQGTGA. The CDR3 spans 14 residues. CDR3 nucleotide sequence: TGTGCTTCGATCCTTCAGGTTCCAAATTCACCCCTCCACTTT. The encoded protein is CASILQVPNSPLHF.

The count of this clone is one. The chain carries TRBV4-3 and TRBJ1-4; D possibly corresponds to TRBD1 (5 bases). The V end lost 4 bases, the J end lost 8 bases, and 17 bases lay between the germline ends. The CDR3 length is 15 residues. Germline CDR1 LGHNA, CDR2 YSLEER. CDR3: CASSPTPGQGEKLFF. Here the CDR3 DNA reads TGCGCCAGCAGCCCAACACCGGGTCAGGGCGAAAAACTGTTTTTT.